One sample yielded the 27 T cell receptor beta chains listed below, sequenced in a study of prognosis after radiotherapy for stage I lung cancer. Using two-round multiplex PCR, the authors amplified TCR beta CDR3 from genomic DNA. Primers specific to each TRBV and TRBJ gene drove first-round PCR. MiXCR, applied by TCRdb to the multiplex PCR reads, yields one record per CDR3 protein. The sample includes 20,000 to 25,000 distinct CDR3 sequences, approximately 39% seen only once; the top ten take around a fifth. Specimen: PBMCs, collected before or after stereotactic body radiation therapy (not recorded which). These receptors were collected from a donor at least 50 years old with non-small cell lung cancer.

By proportion, this clonotype is medium-sized. The chain links TRBV6-5 to TRBJ1-2; D is uncertain. Between the trimmed V and J ends, which lost 4 bases and 8 bases, there was a span of 17 bases. CDR3 length: 14 amino acids. CDR1 and CDR2 from the germline V gene are MNHEY and SVGAGI. This CDR3 is CASSSEGGLGGYTF. The CDR3 DNA sequence: TGTGCCAGCAGTTCAGAAGGAGGGCTCGGAGGCTACACCTTC.

The chain has TRBV27 and TRBJ1-5; D unclear. V was pared by 1 base and J by 1 base, with 8 bases between. Germline V gene sequence: CDR1 MNHEY, CDR2 SMNVEV (reference sequence). The CDR3 loop spans 15 amino acids. The CDR3 here is CASSLWAVSNQPQHF. CDR3 in DNA: TGTGCCAGCAGTTTATGGGCCGTAAGCAATCAGCCCCAGCATTTT.

This clonotype showed up many times. CDR3 loop: CALSFIVGGSFF. The CDR3 coding sequence is TGTGCCTTATCATTTATCGTGGGCGGATCTTTCTTT. The gene calls are TRBV24-1 and TRBJ1-1; D remains ambiguous. Trimming removed 12 bases from V and 12 bases from J, with 22 bases in between. CDR3 length: 12 amino acids. Germline loops: CDR1 KGHDR, CDR2 SFDVKD.

Regarding this clonotype: Since a far larger clone is one base different, this is likely a read error. This chain's CDR3 is CASRNTLDRANTEAFF. The CDR3 bases are TGTGCCAGCAGGAATACCCTGGACAGGGCGAACACTGAAGCTTTCTTT. This chain links TRBV6-8 with TRBJ1-1; 8 nucleotides line up with TRBD1. CDR3 length: 16 residues. The junction had 10 bases not matched to a gene; V was cut back by 6 bases and J by 1 base. Germline V lookup: CDR1 MNHGY, CDR2 SAAAGT.

CDR3 in amino acids: CASSMMAERGELFF. The CDR3 DNA reads as TGTGCCAGTAGTATGATGGCGGAGAGGGGGGAGCTGTTTTTT. This sequence joins TRBV19 and TRBJ2-2, with D unclear. Trimming cost V 3 bases and J 8 bases, with 13 bases left between them. The CDR3 sequence is 14 residues long. Germline V gene data show CDR1 as LNHDA and CDR2 as SQIVND (reference sequence).

This clonotype appeared many times. This chain connects TRBV4-1 to TRBJ1-2; maybe TRBD1 (5 bases). Germline V CDR1 and CDR2: MGHRA, YSYEKL. The CDR3 has 16 amino acids. The V gene lost 4 bases and the J gene lost 3 bases, with 18 bases spanning the gap. CDR3 coding DNA: TGCGCCAGCAGCCTCGGGGGAGGGGCGCAGGACTATGGCTACACCTTC. Protein product: CASSLGGGAQDYGYTF.

V is TRBV7-2 and J is TRBJ1-2; D unclear. The germline gives CDR1 SGHTA, CDR2 FQGNSA. Trimming cost V 3 bases and J 3 bases, with 11 bases left between them. There are 14 residues in the CDR3. CDR3 bases: TGTGCCAGCAGCTTTTACCGGGAAGACTATGGCTACACCTTC. Protein: CASSFYREDYGYTF.

For this clonotype: With only one base between it and a far larger clone, this is likely a read error. The rearrangement uses TRBV6-8 and TRBJ2-7, with 9 nucleotides matching TRBD1. The CDR3 runs to 14 residues. The trim removed 10 bases at V and 0 bases at J, leaving 7 bases unmatched. Germline V gene sequence: CDR1 MNHGY, CDR2 SAAAGT. CDR3 sequence (DNA): TGTGCCACCACCGTGACAGGGGGCTCCTACGAGCAGTACTTC. Protein product: CATTVTGGSYEQYF.

The chain carries TRBV6-2 or TRBV6-3 and TRBJ2-2; maybe TRBD2 (6 bases). V lost 10 bases, J lost 0 bases, and 15 bases lay in between. Germline CDR1 reads MNHEY; CDR2 reads SVGEGT. The CDR3 has 15 amino acids. The CDR3 DNA reads TGTGCCACTTCCTCGGGACTCGCGAACACCGGGGAGCTGTTTTTT. Translation gives CATSSGLANTGELFF.

This clonotype is labeled medium-sized. The chain is built from TRBV12-3 or TRBV12-4 and TRBJ2-7; D unresolved. The CDR3 covers 13 residues. With 2 bases removed from V and 5 bases from J, the gap between germline ends came to 10 bases. The CDR3 here is CASSLIRAHEQYF. Written as DNA, the CDR3 is TGTGCCAGCAGTTTAATTCGGGCCCACGAGCAGTACTTC.

This clonotype was seen a handful of times. The V call is TRBV30, the J call TRBJ1-2; D is undetermined. This CDR3 has 9 amino acids. Germline V gene lookup returns CDR1 GTSNPN and CDR2 SVGIG (reference sequence). Trimming pared 7 bases from V and 7 bases from J, leaving 7 bases between. CDR3 coding DNA: TGTGCCTCGGACGCTGGCTACACCTTC. Protein product: CASDAGYTF.

The rearrangement links TRBV12-3 or TRBV12-4 to TRBJ2-1; D is perhaps TRBD2 (5 bases). Deletions cut 5 bases from V and 7 bases from J, with 9 bases between. This CDR3 region has 12 residues. The CDR3, as DNA: TGTGCCAGCAGTCCCCCGGGGAATGAGCAGTTCTTC. Translation gives CASSPPGNEQFF.

This clonotype was observed a single time. J is TRBJ2-2 and V is TRBV7-2, with D tentatively TRBD1 (5 bases). Trimming stripped 6 bases from V and 6 bases from J, with 14 bases between. The CDR3 sequence is 14 residues long. Germline-derived CDR1 and CDR2 are SGHTA and FQGNSA. The CDR3 spells CASRSGLGSGELFF. The CDR3 DNA follows: TGTGCCAGCAGATCAGGGCTCGGTTCCGGGGAGCTGTTTTTT.

This clonotype was counted at least ten times. The gene calls are TRBV5-8 and TRBJ2-7; a weak D match, TRBD1 (5 bases). The CDR3 runs to 14 residues. Looked up from germline, CDR1 is SGHTS and CDR2 is YDEGEE. V shed 3 bases and J shed 3 bases, with 13 bases lying between them. The CDR3 region is CASSSSFDSYEQYF. The CDR3, as DNA: TGTGCCAGCAGCTCGTCTTTCGACAGCTACGAGCAGTACTTC.

This clonotype is judged medium-sized. This sequence joins TRBV27 and TRBJ2-1; possibly TRBD1 for D (5 bases). The V gene lost 1 base and the J gene lost 0 bases, with 13 bases spanning the gap. Germline assignment: CDR1 MNHEY and CDR2 SMNVEV (reference sequence). The CDR3 is 17 amino acids. The CDR3 nucleotides read TGTGCCAGCAGTTTATTGTCCACGGACATCTCCTACAATGAGCAGTTCTTC. Residues: CASSLLSTDISYNEQFF.

The DNA of the CDR3 is TGTGCCAGCATCCCCCCCACTAGCGTCTTCTACGAGCAGTACTTC. Its translation is CASIPPTSVFYEQYF. V is TRBV6-2 or TRBV6-3 and J is TRBJ2-7; 7 nucleotides align to TRBD2. This CDR3 has 15 amino acids. Germline V CDR1 and CDR2: MNHEY, SVGEGT. The V and J ends lost 7 bases and 3 bases, in that order; junction bases with no gene match: 12.

This clonotype was counted at least ten times. The chain carries TRBV11-2 and TRBJ2-5, with a weak D call TRBD1 (6 bases). Looked up from germline, CDR1 is SGHAT and CDR2 is FQNNGV. The CDR3 loop spans 15 amino acids. V lost 5 bases, J lost 5 bases, and 18 bases lay in between. The CDR3 DNA follows: TGTGCCAGCAGCCCAGGTCGTCCAGGGGCCGAGACCCAGTACTTC. Protein product: CASSPGRPGAETQYF.

There are many counts of this clonotype. V usage is TRBV6-2 or TRBV6-3 and J usage is TRBJ2-5; 8 bases line up with TRBD1. The CDR3 is 15 residues long. CDR1 is MNHEY, CDR2 SVGEGT, per germline. V gave up 5 bases and J gave up 3 bases; unmatched junction bases: 8. CDR3 protein: CASSRNRDRKETQYF. The CDR3 DNA reads TGTGCCAGCAGTAGAAACCGGGACAGGAAAGAGACCCAGTACTTC.

CDR3 sequence reads: CASSRGQPWTEAFF. The DNA for the CDR3 is TGTGCCAGCAGTAGGGGGCAGCCGTGGACTGAAGCTTTCTTT. J is TRBJ1-1 and V is TRBV28; TRBD1 matches at 7 bases. Germline lookup yields CDR1 MDHEN and CDR2 SYDVKM. Trimming removed 5 bases from V and 5 bases from J; junction bases left unmatched: 8. This CDR3 is 14 amino acids long.

Concerning this clonotype: A far larger clone is one base from this, pointing to a likely read error. The chain couples TRBV6-5 to TRBJ2-1; 8 nucleotides line up with TRBD2. Looked up from germline, CDR1 is MNHEY and CDR2 is SVGAGI. CDR3 length: 14 amino acids. The CDR3 DNA reads as TGTTCCAGCACCCGGGAGGGGTCCTACAATGAGCAGTTCTTC. Protein product: CSSTREGSYNEQFF.

On this clonotype: At one end the junction does not follow the germline gene, possibly because of a read error. This chain uses TRBV29-1 with TRBJ1-2; D might be TRBD1 (5 bases). The V gene's germline CDR1 is SQVTM and CDR2 ANQGSEA. The CDR3 sequence is 12 residues long. CDR3 sequence: CSSCGGNYCYTF. The CDR3 DNA follows: TGCAGCTCGTGCGGGGGGAACTATTGCTACACCTTC.

This clonotype was counted between two and nine times. The V call is TRBV12-3 or TRBV12-4, the J call TRBJ1-1; 9 bases are a match to TRBD1. The CDR3 totals 15 residues. V lost 4 bases, J lost 2 bases, and 5 bases stayed unmatched. The CDR3 nucleotides are TGTGCCAGCAGTTGGCCGGGACAGGGTAACACTGAAGCTTTCTTT. Translating gives CASSWPGQGNTEAFF.

This clonotype was observed many times. The V and J genes are TRBV5-6 and TRBJ1-1, with a tentative D call TRBD1 (5 bases). CDR3 length equals 14 residues. Trimming pared 4 bases from V and 4 bases from J, leaving 14 bases between. The germline V gene has CDR1 SGHDT and CDR2 YYEEEE. The CDR3 sequence: CASSQLGDGTEAFF. CDR3 bases: TGTGCCAGCAGCCAGCTGGGGGACGGCACTGAAGCTTTCTTT. Based on the CDR3 plus reference TRBV5-6 and TRBJ1-1, the full variable domain is DAGVTQSPTHLIKTRGQQVTLRCSPKSGHDTVSWYQQALGQGPQFIFQYYEEEERQRGNFPDRFSGHQFPNYSSELNVNALLLGDSALYLCASSQLGDGTEAFFGQGTRLTVV.

As to this clonotype: It differs at one base from a far larger clone, so likely a read error. In DNA, the CDR3 is TGTGCCAGCAGCGTTACTAGCGGGGGCACAGATACGCAGTATTTT. This translates into CASSVTSGGTDTQYF. The chain combines TRBV7-9 with TRBJ2-3; TRBD2 agrees at 10 bases. The CDR3 spans 15 residues. With 5 bases clipped from V and 1 base from J, the junction kept 3 bases outside the gene matches. Germline CDR1 and CDR2: SEHNR and FQNEAQ (reference sequence). Combining the CDR3 with reference TRBV7-9 and TRBJ2-3 gives the whole variable domain DTGVSQNPRHKITKRGQNVTFRCDPISEHNRLYWYRQTLGQGPEFLTYFQNEAQLEKSRLLSDRFSAERPKGSFSTLEIQRTEQGDSAMYLCASSVTSGGTDTQYFGPGTRLTVL.

About this clonotype itself: This likely reflects a read error, since a far larger clone is one base away. The chain employs TRBV11-2 and TRBJ2-7; a possible D gene is TRBD2 (7 bases). The germline V gene encodes CDR1 SGHAT and CDR2 FQNNGV. The CDR3 is made up of 12 amino acids. The CDR3 reads CDSSSSGGRQYF. CDR3 bases: TGTGACAGCAGCTCCTCCGGGGGGCGACAGTACTTC.

This clonotype is medium-sized (0.01 to 0.1%). This sequence joins TRBV7-2 and TRBJ2-2; 11 bases agree with TRBD2. This CDR3 region has 17 residues. Losses at the gene ends were 2 bases for V and 1 base for J; bases not matched to a gene: 3. Germline V gene lookup returns CDR1 SGHTA and CDR2 FQGNSA. The CDR3 protein is CASSLYGLAGNTGELFF. The CDR3 coding sequence is TGTGCCAGCAGCTTATACGGACTAGCGGGGAACACCGGGGAGCTGTTTTTT. Drawing the rest from reference TRBV7-2 and TRBJ2-2, the complete variable domain is GAGVSQSPSNKVTEKGKDVELRCDPISGHTALYWYRQSLGQGLEFLIYFQGNSAPDKSGLPSDRFSAERTGGSVSTLTIQRTQQEDSAVYLCASSLYGLAGNTGELFFGEGSRLTVL.

This clonotype was detected only once. This likely reflects a read error, since a far larger clone is one base away. This rearrangement joins TRBV7-9 to TRBJ2-2; TRBD2 matches at 9 bases. This CDR3 has 18 residues. Unmatched junction bases numbered 13, after V lost 1 base and J lost 7 bases. CDR1 is SEHNR and CDR2 is FQNEAQ in the germline V gene (reference sequence). In DNA form, the CDR3 reads TGTGCCAGCAGCTTAGAGAGCCTAGCGGGATTTGCTGGCGGGGAGCTGTTTTTT. This sequence encodes CASSLESLAGFAGGELFF. Full variable domain (rest looked up from reference TRBV7-9 and TRBJ2-2): DTGVSQNPRHKITKRGQNVTFRCDPISEHNRLYWYRQTLGQGPEFLTYFQNEAQLEKSRLLSDRFSAERPKGSFSTLEIQRTEQGDSAMYLCASSLESLAGFAGGELFFGEGSRLTVL.